This is a list of T cell receptor beta chains from one sample in a study of preoperative IRX-2 immunotherapy in early breast cancer. The data were produced by immunoSEQ multiplex PCR, yet TCRdb's version contains in-frame clones alone and is incomplete. There are under 25,000 clones in the sample; roughly 95% occur only once, and roughly 16% lies in the top ten. This sample comprised tumor tissue, obtained after IRX-2 immunotherapy. These receptors all come from a human donor with breast cancer. CDR3s include the opening cysteine and the closing phenylalanine or tryptophan. Fields, in order: J gene, clone size, D gene, V gene, CDR3 protein, CDR3 DNA. A D gene is named only where the DNA matches it firmly. Some rows have no size entry. The others give once, few or many, or a class for an expanded clone.

j_gene: TRBJ1-2
abundance: .
d_gene: .
v_gene: TRBV2
CDR3aa: CASSAPKGGVSYGYTF
CDR3nt: TGTGCCAGCAGTGCCCCGAAGGGGGGAGTGAGCTATGGCTACACCTTC

j_gene: TRBJ1-1
abundance: once
d_gene: .
v_gene: TRBV6-5
CDR3aa: CASSYGTEAFF
CDR3nt: TGTGCCAGCAGTTACGGCACTGAAGCTTTCTTT

j_gene: TRBJ2-3
abundance: .
d_gene: .
v_gene: TRBV29-1
CDR3aa: CSVERGGRGDTQYF
CDR3nt: TGCAGCGTTGAACGCGGAGGACGGGGGGATACGCAGTATTTT

j_gene: TRBJ1-4
abundance: .
d_gene: .
v_gene: TRBV5-1
CDR3aa: CASSLEDATNEKLFF
CDR3nt: TGCGCCAGCAGCTTGGAGGACGCAACTAATGAAAAACTGTTTTTT

j_gene: TRBJ2-4
abundance: .
d_gene: .
v_gene: TRBV13
CDR3aa: CASSLDLENIQYF
CDR3nt: TGTGCCAGCAGCTTAGACCTTGAAAACATTCAGTACTTC

j_gene: TRBJ1-4
abundance: .
d_gene: .
v_gene: TRBV30
CDR3aa: CAWSRRGNNEKLFF
CDR3nt: TGTGCCTGGAGTCGGCGGGGGAATAATGAAAAACTGTTTTTT

j_gene: TRBJ2-5
abundance: .
d_gene: .
v_gene: TRBV7-2
CDR3aa: CASSPRGETQYF
CDR3nt: TGTGCCAGCAGCCCCCGTGGGGAGACCCAGTACTTC

j_gene: TRBJ2-7
abundance: .
d_gene: TRBD1
v_gene: TRBV29-1
CDR3aa: CSVDLRTGGEQYF
CDR3nt: TGCAGCGTTGATCTAAGGACAGGGGGCGAGCAGTACTTC

j_gene: TRBJ2-2
abundance: .
d_gene: .
v_gene: TRBV9
CDR3aa: CASSPSGGDGELFF
CDR3nt: TGTGCCAGCAGCCCCTCTGGGGGTGACGGGGAGCTGTTTTTT

j_gene: TRBJ2-7
abundance: .
d_gene: .
v_gene: TRBV28
CDR3aa: CASSSNGTPAYEQYF
CDR3nt: TGTGCCAGCAGTTCGAACGGGACACCAGCCTACGAGCAGTACTTC

j_gene: TRBJ2-3
abundance: .
d_gene: .
v_gene: TRBV7-9
CDR3aa: CASSSTRGTDTQYF
CDR3nt: TGTGCCAGCAGCTCGACTCGGGGAACAGATACGCAGTATTTT

j_gene: TRBJ2-5
abundance: .
d_gene: TRBD2
v_gene: TRBV7-2
CDR3aa: CASRPGRLETQYF
CDR3nt: TGTGCCAGCAGACCCGGGAGGTTGGAGACCCAGTACTTC

j_gene: TRBJ2-3
abundance: .
d_gene: TRBD2
v_gene: TRBV5-1
CDR3aa: CASSSRTSGITDTQYF
CDR3nt: TGCGCCAGCAGCTCAAGGACTAGCGGGATCACAGATACGCAGTATTTT

j_gene: TRBJ1-1
abundance: .
d_gene: .
v_gene: TRBV7-2
CDR3aa: CASGRNTEAFF
CDR3nt: TGTGCCAGCGGCCGGAACACTGAAGCTTTCTTT

j_gene: TRBJ2-3
abundance: .
d_gene: TRBD2
v_gene: TRBV19
CDR3aa: CASSTPSGSTDTQYF
CDR3nt: TGTGCCAGTAGCACCCCTAGCGGGAGCACAGATACGCAGTATTTT

j_gene: TRBJ2-4
abundance: .
d_gene: TRBD2
v_gene: TRBV29-1
CDR3aa: CSVEEPLGLAGGPLAKNIQYF
CDR3nt: TGCAGCGTTGAAGAGCCTTTAGGGCTAGCGGGGGGGCCGCTAGCCAAAAACATTCAGTACTTC

j_gene: TRBJ1-5
abundance: .
d_gene: TRBD1
v_gene: TRBV7-9
CDR3aa: CASSPAGQVDQPQHF
CDR3nt: TGTGCCAGCAGCCCAGCGGGACAGGTCGATCAGCCCCAGCATTTT

j_gene: TRBJ2-5
abundance: .
d_gene: .
v_gene: TRBV12-2
CDR3aa: CASRPGTSGSFQETQYF
CDR3nt: TGTGCAAGTCGCCCAGGGACTAGCGGGAGTTTCCAAGAGACCCAGTACTTC

j_gene: TRBJ2-6
abundance: .
d_gene: .
v_gene: TRBV6-5
CDR3aa: CASSFGSSGANVLTF
CDR3nt: TGTGCCAGCAGTTTCGGGAGCTCTGGGGCCAACGTCCTGACTTTC

j_gene: TRBJ2-7
abundance: .
d_gene: TRBD2
v_gene: TRBV18
CDR3aa: CASSPSTSGNYEQYF
CDR3nt: TGTGCCAGCTCACCGTCGACTAGCGGGAACTACGAGCAGTACTTC

j_gene: TRBJ2-5
abundance: once
d_gene: .
v_gene: TRBV5-1
CDR3aa: CASSPDPGTQATQYF
CDR3nt: TGCGCCAGCAGCCCGGACCCGGGAACCCAAGCGACCCAGTACTTC

j_gene: TRBJ2-6
abundance: .
d_gene: TRBD1
v_gene: TRBV19
CDR3aa: CATGGLSGANVLTF
CDR3nt: TGTGCCACAGGGGGCTTATCTGGGGCCAACGTCCTGACTTTC

j_gene: TRBJ2-2
abundance: .
d_gene: .
v_gene: TRBV5-4
CDR3aa: CASSFGRQNTGELFF
CDR3nt: TGTGCCAGCAGCTTCGGTCGCCAGAACACCGGGGAGCTGTTTTTT

j_gene: TRBJ1-3
abundance: .
d_gene: .
v_gene: TRBV9
CDR3aa: CASSPRQATGNTIYF
CDR3nt: TGTGCCAGCAGCCCCCGACAGGCCACTGGAAACACCATATATTTT

j_gene: TRBJ2-7
abundance: .
d_gene: TRBD1
v_gene: TRBV11-2
CDR3aa: CASSSNRDSSYEQYF
CDR3nt: TGTGCCAGCAGCAGCAACCGGGACAGCTCCTACGAGCAGTACTTC

j_gene: TRBJ2-7
abundance: once
d_gene: .
v_gene: TRBV10-3
CDR3aa: CAISETGGGFYEQYF
CDR3nt: TGTGCCATCAGTGAAACAGGGGGGGGTTTCTACGAGCAGTACTTC

j_gene: TRBJ1-2
abundance: .
d_gene: .
v_gene: TRBV27
CDR3aa: CASSSDRARYYGYTF
CDR3nt: TGTGCCAGCAGTTCAGACCGAGCCCGTTACTATGGCTACACCTTC

j_gene: TRBJ2-5
abundance: .
d_gene: .
v_gene: TRBV4-3
CDR3aa: CASSQEGTHGGETQYF
CDR3nt: TGCGCCAGCAGCCAAGAAGGGACCCATGGGGGGGAGACCCAGTACTTC

j_gene: TRBJ2-7
abundance: .
d_gene: .
v_gene: TRBV2
CDR3aa: CASSEPYEQYF
CDR3nt: TGTGCCAGCAGTGAACCCTACGAGCAGTACTTC

j_gene: TRBJ1-3
abundance: .
d_gene: .
v_gene: TRBV7-9
CDR3aa: CASSLGVDPLAGNTIYF
CDR3nt: TGTGCCAGCAGCTTAGGGGTGGATCCCTTAGCCGGAAACACCATATATTTT